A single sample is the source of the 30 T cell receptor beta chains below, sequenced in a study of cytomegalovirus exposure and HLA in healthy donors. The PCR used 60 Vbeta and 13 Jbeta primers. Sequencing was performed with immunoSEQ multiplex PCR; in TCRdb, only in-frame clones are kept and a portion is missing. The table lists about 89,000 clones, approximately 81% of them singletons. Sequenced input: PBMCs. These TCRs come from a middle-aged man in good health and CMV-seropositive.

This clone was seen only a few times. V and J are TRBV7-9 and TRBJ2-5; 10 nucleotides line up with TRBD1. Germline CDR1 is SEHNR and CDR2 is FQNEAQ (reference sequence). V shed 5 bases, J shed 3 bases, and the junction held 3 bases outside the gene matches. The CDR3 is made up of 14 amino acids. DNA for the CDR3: TGTGCCAGCAGCAGTGGACAGGGGGAAGAGACCCAGTACTTC. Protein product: CASSSGQGEETQYF.

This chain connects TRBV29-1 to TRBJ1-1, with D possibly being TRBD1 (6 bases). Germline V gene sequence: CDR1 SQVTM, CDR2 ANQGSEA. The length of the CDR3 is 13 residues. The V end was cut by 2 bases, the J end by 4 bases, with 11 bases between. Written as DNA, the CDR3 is TGCAGCGTTGAACAGGGGCCTGTCACTGAAGCTTTCTTT. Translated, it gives CSVEQGPVTEAFF.

The CDR3 is CASSQGVWTDRRGTEAFF. The CDR3 bases are TGTGCCAGCAGCCAAGGAGTATGGACAGACCGAAGAGGGACTGAAGCTTTCTTT. The chain uses TRBV4-2 and TRBJ1-1; D is perhaps TRBD1 (6 bases). The CDR3 has 18 residues. Germline loops: CDR1 LGHNA, CDR2 YNFKEQ. V lost 1 base and J 5 bases, leaving 23 bases between the germline ends.

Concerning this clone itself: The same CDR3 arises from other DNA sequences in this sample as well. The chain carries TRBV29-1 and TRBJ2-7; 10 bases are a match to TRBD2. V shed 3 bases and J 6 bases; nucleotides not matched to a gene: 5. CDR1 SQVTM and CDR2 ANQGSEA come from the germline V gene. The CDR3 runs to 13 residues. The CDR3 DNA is TGCAGCGTTGAGGCTAGCGGGAGTGGCGAGCAGTACTTC. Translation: CSVEASGSGEQYF.

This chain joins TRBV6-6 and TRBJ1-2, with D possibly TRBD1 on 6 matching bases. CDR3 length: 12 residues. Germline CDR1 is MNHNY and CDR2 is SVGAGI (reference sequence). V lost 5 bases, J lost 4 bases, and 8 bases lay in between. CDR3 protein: CASSPTGYGYTF. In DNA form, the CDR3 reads TGTGCCAGCAGTCCGACAGGCTATGGCTACACCTTC.

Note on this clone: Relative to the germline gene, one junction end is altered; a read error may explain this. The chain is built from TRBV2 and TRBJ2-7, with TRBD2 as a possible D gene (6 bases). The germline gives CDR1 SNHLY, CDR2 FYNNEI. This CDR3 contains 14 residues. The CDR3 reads CASRGLRDSDEQYF. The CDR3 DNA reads TGTGCCAGCAGGGGCCTAAGGGACTCCGACGAGCAGTACTTC.

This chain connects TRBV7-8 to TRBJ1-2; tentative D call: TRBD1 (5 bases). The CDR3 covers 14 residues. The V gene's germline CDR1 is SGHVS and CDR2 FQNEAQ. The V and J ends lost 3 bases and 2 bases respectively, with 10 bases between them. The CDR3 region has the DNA TGTGCCAGCAGCTTTGGCCAGGGCAACTATGGCTACACCTTC. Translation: CASSFGQGNYGYTF.

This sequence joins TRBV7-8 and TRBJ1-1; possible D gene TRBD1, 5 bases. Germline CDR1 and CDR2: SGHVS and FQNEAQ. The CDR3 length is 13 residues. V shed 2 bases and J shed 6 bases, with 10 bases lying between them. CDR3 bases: TGTGCCAGCAGCTTATGGAGGGGTTCTGAAGCTTTCTTT. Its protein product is CASSLWRGSEAFF. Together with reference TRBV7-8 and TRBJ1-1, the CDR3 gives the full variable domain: GAGVSQSPRYKVAKRGQDVALRCDPISGHVSLFWYQQALGQGPEFLTYFQNEAQLDKSGLPSDRFFAERPEGSVSTLKIQRTQQEDSAVYLCASSLWRGSEAFFGQGTRLTVV.

CDR3 DNA sequence: TGCGCCAGCAGCCAAACCCTGGACAGGGGAACCTACGAGCAGTACTTC. It specifies CASSQTLDRGTYEQYF. The chain joins TRBV4-1 to TRBJ2-7; 9 bases fit TRBD1. Germline CDR1 reads MGHRA; CDR2 reads YSYEKL. The length of the CDR3 is 16 residues. After removal of 2 bases from V and 2 bases from J, the junction contained 7 bases not matched to a gene.

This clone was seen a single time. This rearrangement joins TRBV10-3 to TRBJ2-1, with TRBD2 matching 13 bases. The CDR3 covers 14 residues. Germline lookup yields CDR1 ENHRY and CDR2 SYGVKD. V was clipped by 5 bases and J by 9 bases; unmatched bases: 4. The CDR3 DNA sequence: TGTGCCATCAGTCAACTAGCGGGGGGGGGTGAGCAGTTCTTC. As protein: CAISQLAGGGEQFF.

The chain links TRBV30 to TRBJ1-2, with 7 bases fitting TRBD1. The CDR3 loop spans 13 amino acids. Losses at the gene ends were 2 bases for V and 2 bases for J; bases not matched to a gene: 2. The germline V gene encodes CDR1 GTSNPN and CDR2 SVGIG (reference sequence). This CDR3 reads CAWSLTGNYGYTF. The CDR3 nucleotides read TGTGCCTGGAGTCTGACAGGGAACTATGGCTACACCTTC.

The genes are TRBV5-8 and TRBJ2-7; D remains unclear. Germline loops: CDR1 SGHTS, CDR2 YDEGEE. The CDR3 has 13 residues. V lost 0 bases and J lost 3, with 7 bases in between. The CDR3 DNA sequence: TGTGCCAGCAGCTTGGGTATAAACTACGAGCAGTACTTC. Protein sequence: CASSLGINYEQYF.

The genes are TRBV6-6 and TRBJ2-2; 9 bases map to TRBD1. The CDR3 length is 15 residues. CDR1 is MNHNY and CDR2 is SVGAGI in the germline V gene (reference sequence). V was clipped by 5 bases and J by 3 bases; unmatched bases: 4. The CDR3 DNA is TGTGCCAGCAGTAGCTGGACAGGGGACACCGGGGAGCTGTTTTTT. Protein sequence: CASSSWTGDTGELFF.

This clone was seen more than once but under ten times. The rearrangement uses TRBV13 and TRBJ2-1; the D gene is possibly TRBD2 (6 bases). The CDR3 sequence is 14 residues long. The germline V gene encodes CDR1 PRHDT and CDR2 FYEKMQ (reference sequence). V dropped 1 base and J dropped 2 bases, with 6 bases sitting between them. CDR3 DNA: TGTGCCAGCAGCTTAGCGGGGGCCTACAATGAGCAGTTCTTC. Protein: CASSLAGAYNEQFF.

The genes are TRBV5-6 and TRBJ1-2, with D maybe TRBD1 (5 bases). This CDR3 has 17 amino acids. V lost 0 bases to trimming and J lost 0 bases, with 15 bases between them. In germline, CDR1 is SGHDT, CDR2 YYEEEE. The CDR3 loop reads CASSLGQLPFSNYGYTF. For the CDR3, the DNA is TGTGCCAGCAGCTTGGGACAGTTACCCTTTTCTAACTATGGCTACACCTTC.

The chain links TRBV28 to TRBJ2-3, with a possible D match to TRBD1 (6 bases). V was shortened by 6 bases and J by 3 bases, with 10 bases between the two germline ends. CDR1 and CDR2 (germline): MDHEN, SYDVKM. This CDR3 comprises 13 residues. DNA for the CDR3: TGTGCCAGCAGGTGGACAGTTACAGATACGCAGTATTTT. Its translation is CASRWTVTDTQYF.

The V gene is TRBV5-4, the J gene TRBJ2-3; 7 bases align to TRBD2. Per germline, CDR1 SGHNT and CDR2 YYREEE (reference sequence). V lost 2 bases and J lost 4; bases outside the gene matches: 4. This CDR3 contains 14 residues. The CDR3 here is CASSLRGRPDTQYF. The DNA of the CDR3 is TGTGCCAGCAGCTTACGCGGGAGACCAGATACGCAGTATTTT.

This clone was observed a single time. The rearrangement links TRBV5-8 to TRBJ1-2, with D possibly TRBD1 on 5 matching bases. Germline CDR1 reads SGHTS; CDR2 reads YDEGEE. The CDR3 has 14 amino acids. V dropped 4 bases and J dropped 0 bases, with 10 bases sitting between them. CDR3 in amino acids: CASSPGGANYGYTF. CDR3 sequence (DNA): TGTGCCAGCAGCCCGGGGGGGGCTAACTATGGCTACACCTTC.

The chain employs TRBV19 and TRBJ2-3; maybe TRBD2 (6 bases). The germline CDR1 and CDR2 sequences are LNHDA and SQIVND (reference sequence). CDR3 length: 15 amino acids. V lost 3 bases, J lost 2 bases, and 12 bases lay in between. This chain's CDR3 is CASSIPAGLTDTQYF. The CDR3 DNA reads TGTGCCAGTAGTATTCCCGCGGGACTCACAGATACGCAGTATTTT.

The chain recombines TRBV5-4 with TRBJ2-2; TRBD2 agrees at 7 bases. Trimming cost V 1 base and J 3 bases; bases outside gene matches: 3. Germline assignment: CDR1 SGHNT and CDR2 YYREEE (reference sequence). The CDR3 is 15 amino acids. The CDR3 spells CASSLMGGDTGELFF. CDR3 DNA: TGTGCCAGCAGCTTGATGGGGGGGGACACCGGGGAGCTGTTTTTT.

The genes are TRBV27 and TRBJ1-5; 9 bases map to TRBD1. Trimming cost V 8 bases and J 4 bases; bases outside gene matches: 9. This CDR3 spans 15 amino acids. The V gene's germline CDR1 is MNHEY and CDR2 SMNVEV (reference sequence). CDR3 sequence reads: CASRKGDRANQPQHF. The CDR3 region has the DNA TGTGCCAGCCGAAAAGGGGACAGGGCTAATCAGCCCCAGCATTTT.

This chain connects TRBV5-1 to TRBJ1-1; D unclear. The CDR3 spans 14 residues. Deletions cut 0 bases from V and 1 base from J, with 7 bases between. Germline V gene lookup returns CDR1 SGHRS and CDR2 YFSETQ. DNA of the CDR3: TGCGCCAGCAGCTTGGAGACACCGAACACTGAAGCTTTCTTT. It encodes CASSLETPNTEAFF.

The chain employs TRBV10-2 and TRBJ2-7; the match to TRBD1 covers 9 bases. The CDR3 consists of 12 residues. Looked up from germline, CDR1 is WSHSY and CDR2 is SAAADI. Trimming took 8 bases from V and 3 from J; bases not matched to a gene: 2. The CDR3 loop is CASGTGFYEQYF. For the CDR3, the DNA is TGCGCCAGCGGGACAGGGTTCTACGAGCAGTACTTC.

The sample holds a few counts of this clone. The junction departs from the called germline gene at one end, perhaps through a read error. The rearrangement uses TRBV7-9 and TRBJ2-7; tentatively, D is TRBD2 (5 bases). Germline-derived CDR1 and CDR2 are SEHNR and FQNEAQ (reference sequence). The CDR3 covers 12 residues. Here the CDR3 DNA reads TGTTCCAGCAGCTTGAGCGGAGGCGAGCAGTACTTC. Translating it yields CSSSLSGGEQYF. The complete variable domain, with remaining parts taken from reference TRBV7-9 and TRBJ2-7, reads DTGVSQNPRHKITKRGQNVTFRCDPISEHNRLYWYRQTLGQGPEFLTYFQNEAQLEKSRLLSDRFSAERPKGSFSTLEIQRTEQGDSAMYLCSSSLSGGEQYFGPGTRLTVT.

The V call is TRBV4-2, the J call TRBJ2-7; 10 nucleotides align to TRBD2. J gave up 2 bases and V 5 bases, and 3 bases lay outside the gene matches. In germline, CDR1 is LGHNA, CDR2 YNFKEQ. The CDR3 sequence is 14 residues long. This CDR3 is CASSGTSGTYEQYF. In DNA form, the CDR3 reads TGTGCCAGCAGCGGTACTAGCGGGACCTACGAGCAGTACTTC.

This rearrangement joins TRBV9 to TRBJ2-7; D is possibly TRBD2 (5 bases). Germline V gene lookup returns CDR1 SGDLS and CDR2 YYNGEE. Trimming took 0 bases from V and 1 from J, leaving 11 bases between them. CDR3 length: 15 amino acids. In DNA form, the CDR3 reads TGTGCCAGCAGCGTAGCAGGTGGCGGGTCCTACGAGCAGTACTTC. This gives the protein CASSVAGGGSYEQYF.

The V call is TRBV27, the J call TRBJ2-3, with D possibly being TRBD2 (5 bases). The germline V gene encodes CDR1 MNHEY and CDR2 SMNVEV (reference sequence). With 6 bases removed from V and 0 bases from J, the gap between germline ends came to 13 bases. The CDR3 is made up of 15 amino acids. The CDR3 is CASSRSLASTDTQYF. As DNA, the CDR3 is TGTGCCAGCAGCCGCTCCCTAGCTAGCACAGATACGCAGTATTTT.

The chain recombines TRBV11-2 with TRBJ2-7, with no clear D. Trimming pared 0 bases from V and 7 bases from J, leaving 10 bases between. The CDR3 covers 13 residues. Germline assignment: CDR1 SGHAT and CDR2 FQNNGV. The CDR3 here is CASSLDQVREQYF. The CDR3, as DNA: TGTGCCAGCAGCTTAGATCAGGTTAGGGAGCAGTACTTC. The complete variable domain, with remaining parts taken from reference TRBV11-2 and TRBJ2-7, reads EAGVAQSPRYKIIEKRQSVAFWCNPISGHATLYWYQQILGQGPKLLIQFQNNGVVDDSQLPKDRFSAERLKGVDSTLKIQPAKLEDSAVYLCASSLDQVREQYFGPGTRLTVT.

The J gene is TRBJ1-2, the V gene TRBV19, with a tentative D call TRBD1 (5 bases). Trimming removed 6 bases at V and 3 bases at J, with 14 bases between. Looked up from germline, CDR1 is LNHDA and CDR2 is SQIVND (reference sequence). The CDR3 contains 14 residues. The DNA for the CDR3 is TGTGCCAGTAGCGGGGCCAGGGAGGACTATGGCTACACCTTC. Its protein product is CASSGAREDYGYTF.

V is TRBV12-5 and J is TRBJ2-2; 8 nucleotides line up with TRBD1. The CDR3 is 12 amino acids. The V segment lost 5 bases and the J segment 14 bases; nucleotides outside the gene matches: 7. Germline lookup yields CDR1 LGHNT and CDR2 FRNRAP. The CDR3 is CASGRTGGPLFF. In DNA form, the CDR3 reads TGTGCTAGTGGTCGCACAGGGGGGCCACTGTTTTTT.